Described below is a single T cell receptor (beta chain) sequence and its context. Its target is unknown. The source of the sample is a study of brain T cells in children with intractable seizures. Whole-study findings and limits: Patients' HCMV serostatus was unknown; virus specificity rests on CDR3 similarity alone.

Surgery cases with the highest brain T cell transcript signatures were chosen for sequencing. Patients received at least one anti-epileptic drug before surgery. Data came from immunoSEQ multiplex PCR; TCRdb stores just in-frame clones and leaves some out. The profile shows 110,000 or so clones, roughly 94% of them singletons. The V end lost 7 bases, the J end lost 2 bases, and 14 bases lay between the germline ends. CDR1 LNHDA and CDR2 SQIVND come from the germline V gene (reference sequence). The CDR3 spans 14 residues. The chain joins TRBV19 to TRBJ1-2; tentatively, D is TRBD1 (5 bases). Specimen: peripheral blood, collected at surgery. This receptor was obtained from a boy younger than two with hemimegalencephaly and intractable seizures. CDR3 protein: CASNRDRINYGYTF. CDR3 coding DNA: TGTGCCAGTAACCGGGACCGAATAAACTATGGCTACACCTTC.